This T cell receptor (beta chain) was sequenced for a study of patients and donors after allogeneic stem cell transplantation. V lost 3 bases, J lost 0 bases, and 8 bases stayed unmatched. CDR3 length: 17 residues. Germline V lookup: CDR1 MDHEN, CDR2 SYDVKM. MiXCR was run by TCRdb on the RT-PCR reads, yielding one entry per CDR3 protein. The sample shows 85,000 to 90,000 distinct CDR3 sequences, roughly 52% of them seen only once. The chain links TRBV28 to TRBJ2-3; TRBD2 aligns across 8 bases. The receptor comes from a human donor who was either an allogeneic HSCT recipient or a stem cell or donor lymphocyte infusion donor (not recorded which). It is not recorded whose cells these are; they may come from a transplant donor. Sequencing input: blood, either unsorted or a sorted T cell fraction (not recorded which). The CDR3: CASSLARAGVSTDTQYF. DNA for the CDR3: TGTGCCAGCAGTTTGGCTAGAGCGGGGGTAAGCACAGATACGCAGTATTTT. The full variable domain, rest sourced from reference TRBV28 and TRBJ2-3, is DVKVTQSSRYLVKRTGEKVFLECVQDMDHENMFWYRQDPGLGLRLIYFSYDVKMKEKGDIPEGYSVSREKKERFSLILESASTNQTSMYLCASSLARAGVSTDTQYFGPGTRLTVL.